This T cell receptor beta chain stems from a study of blood T cell repertoires in COVID-19. Across the study: Nucleic acid was either cDNA or gDNA, and it came from T cells, B-cell-depleted T cells, or PBMCs.

In the study's own analysis: The assay estimated nucleated cells by amplifying reference gene primers. Profiled with immunoSEQ multiplex PCR; TCRdb holds only in-frame clones, not every one. Clonal size and the V and J genes are those of that table, whereas D and trimming came from the DNA. The profile covers a few hundred thousand clones, with more than 70% appearing a single time and 9% to 15% taken by the ten largest. V shed 6 bases and J 4 bases; nucleotides not matched to a gene: 8. The CDR3 is made up of 15 amino acids. Germline lookup yields CDR1 LGHDT and CDR2 YNNKEL (reference sequence). The gene calls are TRBV3-1 (or the pseudogene TRBV3-2) and TRBJ1-1; 10 positions match TRBD1. The sequence was obtained from an older man with acute or convalescent COVID-19. Sample: peripheral blood. In nucleotides, the CDR3 is TGTGCCAGCAGATCCGGGACAGGGGACACCACTGAAGCTTTCTTT. Its protein product is CASRSGTGDTTEAFF.